This T cell receptor beta chain was sequenced during a study of blood T cell repertoires in COVID-19. On the study more broadly: Acute and convalescent COVID-19 specimens originated in the United States, Italy and Spain. In each case, the material was cDNA or gDNA derived from T cells, B-cell-depleted T cells, or PBMCs.

In the original workflow: Quantification of nucleated cells was approximated via reference gene primer amplification. Assay: immunoSEQ multiplex PCR; the TCRdb copy retains only in-frame clones and omits some. D and trimming were read from the DNA, whereas the V and J calls and clone size are those reported in that table. The sample has approximately 69,000 clones, about 81% seen once; the top ten hold 12% to 15%. The CDR3 totals 16 residues. The germline V gene encodes CDR1 KGHDR and CDR2 SFDVKD. V lost 1 base and J lost 1, with 9 bases in between. Input material: peripheral blood. This rearrangement joins TRBV24-1 to TRBJ2-2; D unresolved. The source is an elderly woman with acute or convalescent COVID-19. As DNA, the CDR3 is TGTGCCACCAGTGATTTTTCACATATGAACACCGGGGAGCTGTTTTTT. Translating gives CATSDFSHMNTGELFF.